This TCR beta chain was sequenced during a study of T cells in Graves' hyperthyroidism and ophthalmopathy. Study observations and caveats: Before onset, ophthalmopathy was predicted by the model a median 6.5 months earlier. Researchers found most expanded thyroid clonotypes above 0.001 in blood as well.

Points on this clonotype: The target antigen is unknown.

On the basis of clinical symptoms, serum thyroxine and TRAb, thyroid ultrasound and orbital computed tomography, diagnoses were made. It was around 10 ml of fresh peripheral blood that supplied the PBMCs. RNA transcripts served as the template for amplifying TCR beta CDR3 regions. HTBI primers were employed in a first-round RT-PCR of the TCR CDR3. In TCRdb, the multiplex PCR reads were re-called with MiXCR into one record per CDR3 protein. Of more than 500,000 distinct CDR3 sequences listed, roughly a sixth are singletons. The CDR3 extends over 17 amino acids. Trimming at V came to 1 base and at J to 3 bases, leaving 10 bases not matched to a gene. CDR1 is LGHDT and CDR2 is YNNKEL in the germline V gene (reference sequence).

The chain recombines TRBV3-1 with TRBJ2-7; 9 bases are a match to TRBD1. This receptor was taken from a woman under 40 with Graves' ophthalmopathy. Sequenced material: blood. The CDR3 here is CASSQVGRWDRVYEQYF. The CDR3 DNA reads TGTGCCAGCAGCCAAGTCGGAAGGTGGGACAGGGTCTACGAGCAGTACTTC.